This T cell receptor beta chain was recovered during a study of blood T cell repertoires in COVID-19. The method was immunoSEQ multiplex PCR; TCRdb's version includes in-frame clones alone and lacks a portion of them. There are 70,000 or so clones in the sample; around 80% occur only once, and about 13% lies in the top ten. Germline trimming cut 0 bases from V and 6 bases from J; bases unmatched to any gene: 8. Germline values: CDR1 SGHRS, CDR2 YFSETQ. This CDR3 has 15 amino acids. The chain has TRBV5-1 and TRBJ2-5, with TRBD2 matching over 7 bases. Sequencing was carried out using peripheral blood. The TCR originated in a man in his fifties or sixties with COVID-19, enrolled during active disease. CDR3 sequence (DNA): TGCGCCAGCAGCTTGGGGACTAGGATGGGTAAGACCCAGTACTTC. As protein: CASSLGTRMGKTQYF.